This T cell receptor (beta chain) was observed in a study of response to subunit inactivated influenza vaccine. Points from the study as a whole: Authors suggested few new T cells are recruited by each seasonal influenza vaccination.

Points on this clonotype: The target antigen is unknown.

TCRdb passed the RT-PCR reads through MiXCR, listing each CDR3 protein once. The profile shows some 520,000 distinct CDR3 sequences, approximately 15% of them singletons. This CDR3 region has 17 residues. Germline loops: CDR1 LGHDT, CDR2 YNNKEL (reference sequence). Trimming removed 1 base at V and 2 bases at J, with 15 bases between. This chain connects TRBV3-1 to TRBJ1-3; no clear D gene. This sample comprised CD4+ T cells sorted from PBMCs, obtained 23 to 25 months after vaccination. The sequence was obtained from a man aged 50-75 years who received an inactivated influenza vaccine. CDR3 loop: CASSQGSGWVAGNTIYF. The CDR3 DNA reads TGTGCCAGCAGCCAAGGATCGGGATGGGTTGCTGGAAACACCATATATTTT.